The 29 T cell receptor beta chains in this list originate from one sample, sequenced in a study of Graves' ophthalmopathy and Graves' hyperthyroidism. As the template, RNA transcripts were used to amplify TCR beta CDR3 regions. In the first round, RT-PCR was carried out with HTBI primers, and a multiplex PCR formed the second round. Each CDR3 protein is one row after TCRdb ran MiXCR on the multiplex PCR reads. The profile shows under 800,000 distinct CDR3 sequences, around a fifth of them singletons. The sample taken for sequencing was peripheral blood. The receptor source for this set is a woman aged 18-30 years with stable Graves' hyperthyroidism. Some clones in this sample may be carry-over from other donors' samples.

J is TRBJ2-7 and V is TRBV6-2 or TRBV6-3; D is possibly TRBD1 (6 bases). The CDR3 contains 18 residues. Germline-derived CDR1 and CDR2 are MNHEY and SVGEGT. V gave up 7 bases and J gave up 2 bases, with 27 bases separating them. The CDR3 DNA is TGTGCCAGCACTTATCCCCCTCGTCTGACAGGTAGGCCCTACGAGCAGTACTTC. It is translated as CASTYPPRLTGRPYEQYF.

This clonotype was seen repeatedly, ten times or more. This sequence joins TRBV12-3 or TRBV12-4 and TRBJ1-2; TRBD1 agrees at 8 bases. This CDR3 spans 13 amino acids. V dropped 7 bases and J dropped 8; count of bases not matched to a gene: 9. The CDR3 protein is CASMMTGEEGYTF. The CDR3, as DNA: TGTGCCAGCATGATGACAGGGGAGGAGGGCTACACCTTC.

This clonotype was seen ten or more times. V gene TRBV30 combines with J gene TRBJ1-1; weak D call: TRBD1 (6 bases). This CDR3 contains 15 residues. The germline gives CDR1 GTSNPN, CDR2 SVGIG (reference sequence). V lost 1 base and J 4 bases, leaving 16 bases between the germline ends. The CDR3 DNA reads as TGTGCCTGGAGTGCAGCACCAGGGGCACGCACTGAAGCTTTCTTT. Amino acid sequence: CAWSAAPGARTEAFF.

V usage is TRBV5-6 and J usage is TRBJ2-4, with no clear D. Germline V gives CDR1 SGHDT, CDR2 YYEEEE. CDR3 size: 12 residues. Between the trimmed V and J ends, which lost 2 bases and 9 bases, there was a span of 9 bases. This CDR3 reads CASSFRAAIQYF. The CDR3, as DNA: TGTGCCAGCAGCTTCAGAGCTGCCATTCAGTACTTC.

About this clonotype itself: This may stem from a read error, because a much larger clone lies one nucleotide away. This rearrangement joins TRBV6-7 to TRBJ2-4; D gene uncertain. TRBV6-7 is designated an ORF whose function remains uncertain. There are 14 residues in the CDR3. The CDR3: CASTPLRAGNIKYF. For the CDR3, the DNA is TGTGCCAGCACCCCCCTTCGAGCTGGGAACATTAAGTACTTC.

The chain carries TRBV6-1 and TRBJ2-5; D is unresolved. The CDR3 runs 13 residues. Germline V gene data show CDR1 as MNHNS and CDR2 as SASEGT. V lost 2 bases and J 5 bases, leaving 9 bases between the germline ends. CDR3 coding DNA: TGTGCCAGCAGTGAACGGACCCTGGAGACCCAGTACTTC. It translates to CASSERTLETQYF.

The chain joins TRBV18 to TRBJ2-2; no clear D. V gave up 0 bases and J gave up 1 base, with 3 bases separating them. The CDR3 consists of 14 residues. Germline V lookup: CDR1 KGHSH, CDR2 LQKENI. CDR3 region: CASSPPRNTGELFF. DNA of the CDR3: TGTGCCAGCTCACCACCGAGGAACACCGGGGAGCTGTTTTTT.

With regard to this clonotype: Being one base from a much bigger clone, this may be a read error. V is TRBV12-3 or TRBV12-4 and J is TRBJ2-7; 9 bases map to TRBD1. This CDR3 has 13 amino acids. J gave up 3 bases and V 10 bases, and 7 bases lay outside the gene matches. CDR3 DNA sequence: TGTGCCACCCAACAGGGGGCTGTCTACGAGCAGTACTTC. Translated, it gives CATQQGAVYEQYF.

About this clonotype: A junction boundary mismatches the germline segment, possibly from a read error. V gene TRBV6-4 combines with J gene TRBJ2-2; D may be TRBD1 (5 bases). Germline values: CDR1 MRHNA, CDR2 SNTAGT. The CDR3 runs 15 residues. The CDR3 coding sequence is TGTGCCAGCAGTTACTCGACAGAAAACACCGGGGAGCTGTTTTTT. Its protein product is CASSYSTENTGELFF.

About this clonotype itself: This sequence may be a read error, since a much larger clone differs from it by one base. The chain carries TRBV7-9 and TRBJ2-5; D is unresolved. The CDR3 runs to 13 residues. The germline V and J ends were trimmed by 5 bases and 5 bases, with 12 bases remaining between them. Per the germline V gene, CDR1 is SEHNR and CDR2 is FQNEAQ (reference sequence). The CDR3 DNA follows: TGTGCCAGCAGCGAAACAGCCGATGAGACCCAGTACTTC. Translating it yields CASSETADETQYF.

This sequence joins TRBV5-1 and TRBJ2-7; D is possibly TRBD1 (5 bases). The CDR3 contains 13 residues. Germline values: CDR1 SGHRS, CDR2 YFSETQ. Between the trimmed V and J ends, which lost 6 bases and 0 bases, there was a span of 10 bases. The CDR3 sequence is CASTMDNSYEQYF. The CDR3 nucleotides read TGCGCCAGCACGATGGACAACTCCTACGAGCAGTACTTC.

The CDR3 DNA sequence: TGTGCCAGTAGTATAGGACGGGCCGCGGTGGGAGCTTTCTTT. It translates to CASSIGRAAVGAFF. The chain carries TRBV19 and TRBJ1-1; D is undetermined. Germline assignment: CDR1 LNHDA and CDR2 SQIVND (reference sequence). CDR3 length: 14 amino acids. Trimming took 1 base from V and 10 from J, leaving 16 bases between them.

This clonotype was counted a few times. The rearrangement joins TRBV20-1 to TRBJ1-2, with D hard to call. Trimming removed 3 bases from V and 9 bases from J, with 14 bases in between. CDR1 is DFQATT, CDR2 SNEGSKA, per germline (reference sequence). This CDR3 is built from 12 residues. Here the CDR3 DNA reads TGCAGTGCTAGCGGGATCCAGCACCGCTACACCTTC. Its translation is CSASGIQHRYTF.

CDR3 region: CSVDGEHGVEQYF. The CDR3 DNA follows: TGCAGCGTTGACGGGGAGCACGGGGTAGAGCAGTACTTC. The chain couples TRBV29-1 to TRBJ2-7, with a possible D match to TRBD2 (5 bases). Germline assignment: CDR1 SQVTM and CDR2 ANQGSEA. Trimming cost V 3 bases and J 7 bases, with 16 bases left between them. This CDR3 contains 13 residues.

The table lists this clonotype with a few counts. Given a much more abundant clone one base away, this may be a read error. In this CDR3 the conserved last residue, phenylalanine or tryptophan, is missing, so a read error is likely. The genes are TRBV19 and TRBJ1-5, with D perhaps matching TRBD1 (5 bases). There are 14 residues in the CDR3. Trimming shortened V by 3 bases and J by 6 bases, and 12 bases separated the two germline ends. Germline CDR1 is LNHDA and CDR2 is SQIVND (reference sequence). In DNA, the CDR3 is TGTGCCAGTAGTATTCCGGTGGGACGTCAGCCCCAGCATTTG. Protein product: CASSIPVGRQPQHL.

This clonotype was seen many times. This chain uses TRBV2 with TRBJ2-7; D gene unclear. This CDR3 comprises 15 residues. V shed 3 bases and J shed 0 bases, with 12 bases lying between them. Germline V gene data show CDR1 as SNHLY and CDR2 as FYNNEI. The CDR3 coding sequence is TGTGCCAGCAGTGAGGTCCGGCGAAACTCCTACGAGCAGTACTTC. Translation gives CASSEVRRNSYEQYF.

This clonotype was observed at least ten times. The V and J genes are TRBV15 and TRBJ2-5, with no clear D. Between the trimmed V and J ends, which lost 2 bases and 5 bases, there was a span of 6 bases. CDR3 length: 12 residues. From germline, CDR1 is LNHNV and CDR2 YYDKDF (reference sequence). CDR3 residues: CATSRSSETQYF. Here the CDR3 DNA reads TGTGCCACCAGCAGATCCTCGGAGACCCAGTACTTC.

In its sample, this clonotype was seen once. The CDR3: CASSYPGQGAKNIQYF. In DNA, the CDR3 is TGTGCCAGCAGTTACCCAGGTCAGGGGGCCAAAAACATTCAGTACTTC. This rearrangement joins TRBV6-2 or TRBV6-3 to TRBJ2-4; a possible D gene is TRBD1 (6 bases). The V end lost 2 bases, the J end lost 1 base, and 12 bases lay between the germline ends. Germline loops: CDR1 MNHEY, CDR2 SVGEGT. The CDR3 spans 16 residues.

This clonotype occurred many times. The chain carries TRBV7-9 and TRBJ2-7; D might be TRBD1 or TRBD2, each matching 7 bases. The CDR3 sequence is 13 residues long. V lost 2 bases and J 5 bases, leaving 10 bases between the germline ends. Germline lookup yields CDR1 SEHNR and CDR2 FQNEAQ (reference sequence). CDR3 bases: TGTGCCAGCAGCTTATCAGGGGGGGACGAGCAGTACTTC. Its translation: CASSLSGGDEQYF.

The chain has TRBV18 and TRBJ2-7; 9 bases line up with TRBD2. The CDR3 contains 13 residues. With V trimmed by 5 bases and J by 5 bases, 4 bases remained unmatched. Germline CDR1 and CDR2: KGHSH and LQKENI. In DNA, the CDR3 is TGTGCCAGCTCAGCTAGCGGGGCTAACGAGCAGTACTTC. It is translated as CASSASGANEQYF.

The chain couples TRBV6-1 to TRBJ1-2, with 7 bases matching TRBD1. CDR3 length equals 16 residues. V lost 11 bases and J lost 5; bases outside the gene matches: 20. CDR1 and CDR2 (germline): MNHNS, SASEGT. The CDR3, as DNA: TGTGCCGCAACGACCGGGACAGATAAATTTTCATATGGCTACACCTTC. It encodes CAATTGTDKFSYGYTF.

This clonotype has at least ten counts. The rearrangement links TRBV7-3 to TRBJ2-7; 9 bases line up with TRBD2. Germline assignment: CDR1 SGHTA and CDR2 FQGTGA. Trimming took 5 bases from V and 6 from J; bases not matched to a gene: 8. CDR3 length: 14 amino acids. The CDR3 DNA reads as TGTGCCAGCAGCCCCGTAGCGGGAGTGGGCGAGCAGTACTTC. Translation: CASSPVAGVGEQYF.

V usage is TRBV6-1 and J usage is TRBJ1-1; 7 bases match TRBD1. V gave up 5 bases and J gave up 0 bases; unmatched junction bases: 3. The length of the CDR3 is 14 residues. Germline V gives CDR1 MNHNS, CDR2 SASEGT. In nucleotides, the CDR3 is TGTGCCAGCAGTAAGGGGGCGGTGAACACTGAAGCTTTCTTT. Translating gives CASSKGAVNTEAFF.

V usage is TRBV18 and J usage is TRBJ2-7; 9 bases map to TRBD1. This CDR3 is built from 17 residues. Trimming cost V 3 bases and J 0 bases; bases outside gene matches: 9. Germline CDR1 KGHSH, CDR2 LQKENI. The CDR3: CASSPLAGTGISYEQYF. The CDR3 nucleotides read TGTGCCAGCTCACCCCTAGCCGGGACAGGGATCTCCTACGAGCAGTACTTC.

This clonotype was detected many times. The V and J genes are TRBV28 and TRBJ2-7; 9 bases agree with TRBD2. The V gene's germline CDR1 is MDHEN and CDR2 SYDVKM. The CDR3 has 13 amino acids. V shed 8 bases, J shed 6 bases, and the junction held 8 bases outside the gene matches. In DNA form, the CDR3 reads TGTGCCAGCGACCCAGGACTAGCGAGCGAGCAGTACTTC. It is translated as CASDPGLASEQYF.

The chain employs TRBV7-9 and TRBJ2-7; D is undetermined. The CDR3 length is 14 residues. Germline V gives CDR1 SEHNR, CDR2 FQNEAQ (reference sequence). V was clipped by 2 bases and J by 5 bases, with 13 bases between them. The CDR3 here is CASSLSSGSDEQYF. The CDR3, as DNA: TGTGCCAGCAGCTTATCGTCAGGTTCGGACGAGCAGTACTTC.

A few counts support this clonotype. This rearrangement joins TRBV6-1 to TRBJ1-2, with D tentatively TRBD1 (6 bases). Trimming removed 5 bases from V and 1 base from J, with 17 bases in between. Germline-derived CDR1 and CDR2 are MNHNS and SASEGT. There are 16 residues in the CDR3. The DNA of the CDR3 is TGTGCCAGCAGTAGAACCCGGACAGCAGTTAACTATGGCTACACCTTC. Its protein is CASSRTRTAVNYGYTF.

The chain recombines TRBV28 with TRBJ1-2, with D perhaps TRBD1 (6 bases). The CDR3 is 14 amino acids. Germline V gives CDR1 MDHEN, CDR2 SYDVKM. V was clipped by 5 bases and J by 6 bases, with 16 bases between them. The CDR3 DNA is TGTGCCAGCAGTCCCCTGGGACACCTCCATGGCTACACCTTC. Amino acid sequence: CASSPLGHLHGYTF.

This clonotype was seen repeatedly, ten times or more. The CDR3 DNA reads as TGTGCCACCAGCAGAGAGGGGCTCGGGGGGGGCACTGAAGCTTTCTTT. This encodes CATSREGLGGGTEAFF. The chain joins TRBV15 to TRBJ1-1; D perhaps matches TRBD1 (5 bases). CDR3 length equals 16 residues. Deletions cut 0 bases from V and 4 bases from J, with 15 bases between. Germline V gene lookup returns CDR1 LNHNV and CDR2 YYDKDF (reference sequence). The entire variable domain, with the rest obtained from reference TRBV15 and TRBJ1-1, is as follows: DAMVIQNPRYQVTQFGKPVTLSCSQTLNHNVMYWYQQKSSQAPKLLFHYYDKDFNNEADTPDNFQSRRPNTSFCFLDIRSPGLGDTAMYLCATSREGLGGGTEAFFGQGTRLTVV.